This TCR beta chain was retrieved from a study of CD8 T cells in Susac syndrome. The Susac syndrome patients fit the recently defined diagnostic criteria for definite or probable disease. The CDR3 length is 14 residues. Trimming stripped 4 bases from V and 6 bases from J, with 15 bases between. This clonotype has a single count. Reverse transcription used about 0.45 to 1 ug RNA and random hexamers. MiXCR, applied by TCRdb to the immunoSEQ multiplex PCR reads, yields one record per CDR3 protein. The table has about 190,000 distinct CDR3 sequences, 85% to 95% seen once. Specimen: CD8+ T cells from PBMCs. The receptor was isolated from a human donor with Susac syndrome. This sequence joins TRBV12-3 or TRBV12-4 and TRBJ1-1; tentative D call: TRBD1 (6 bases). The CDR3 region is CASSYVDRRPEAFF. For the CDR3, the DNA is TGTGCCAGCAGTTACGTAGACAGGAGACCTGAAGCTTTCTTT.